This T cell receptor beta chain was captured in a study of blood T cells in healthy people across ages. Germline V gives CDR1 SGHTA, CDR2 FQGTGA. Trimming stripped 5 bases from V and 0 bases from J, with 7 bases between. This CDR3 is built from 14 residues. For the second PCR, which ran for roughly 6 to 11 cycles, a sample-barcoded 5' primer and a J-beta primer mix were used. MiXCR, run by TCRdb on the 5' RACE reads, gives a single entry per CDR3 protein. Counted here are 750,000 to 1,000,000 distinct CDR3 sequences, 25% to 35% occurring once; the ten biggest clones make up roughly 10%. The sample also formed part of further work on T cells of mothers and their children.

Material: blood. The chain carries TRBV7-3 and TRBJ2-2, with a tentative D call TRBD1 (6 bases). This TCR was recovered from a woman in her thirties or forties in good health. CDR3 nucleotide sequence: TGTGCCAGCAGCCGGACAGCGAACACCGGGGAGCTGTTTTTT. Translated, it gives CASSRTANTGELFF.